This TCR beta chain was sequenced for a study of T cells after yellow fever vaccination. In germline, CDR1 is KGHSH, CDR2 LQKENI. This CDR3 region has 13 residues. Trimming left V 4 bases short and J 5 bases short, with 11 bases between. As concerns this clonotype: Its specificity is not known.

TCRdb processed the 5' RACE reads anew with MiXCR; each CDR3 protein has one entry. The table includes 300,000 to 400,000 distinct CDR3 sequences, under 15% detected once. Study-wide results and caveats: Boosting was followed by the reappearance of most primary-vaccination clones (approximately 97% CD4, around 91% CD8).

The source material was CD4+ T cells sorted from PBMCs, sampled 15 days after the yellow fever booster vaccination. The clonotype originates from a man aged 18 to 30 who received the YFV17D yellow fever vaccine. This chain connects TRBV18 to TRBJ2-5; D tentatively reads TRBD1 or TRBD2 (5 bases each). DNA for the CDR3: TGTGCCAGCTCACAGGGGAGAGAGGAGACCCAGTACTTC. Translated: CASSQGREETQYF.